The rows below give T cell receptor beta chains drawn from one sample of a study of early T cells in non-severe SARS-CoV-2 infection. TCRdb re-analysed the 5' RACE reads in MiXCR, keeping a single row per CDR3 protein. Of more than 60,000 distinct CDR3 sequences in the sample, 13% are singletons; the top ten hold roughly 6%. The sample was whole blood. These receptors came from an adult who was a healthcare worker with PCR-confirmed SARS-CoV-2 infection or an uninfected control (not recorded which). The CDR3 runs from the conserved cysteine through the conserved F or W. D genes are given only for firm matches. A clone size is listed for some rows: how often the clone was seen (once, few, many), or a class if it is expanded.

D: NA; J: TRBJ1-6; size: few; V: TRBV5-1; CDR3: CASSTRPAGNSPLHF; DNA: TGCGCCAGCAGCACTCGACCGGCTGGGAATTCACCCCTCCACTTT
D: NA; J: TRBJ2-7; size: few; V: TRBV28; CDR3: CASSPRWGVRSEQYF; DNA: TGTGCCAGCAGTCCGAGGTGGGGGGTGCGTAGCGAGCAGTACTTC
D: TRBD2; J: TRBJ2-1; size: few; V: TRBV4-1; CDR3: CASSQEMTSGGASYNEQFF; DNA: TGCGCCAGCAGCCAAGAGATGACTAGCGGGGGGGCATCCTACAATGAGCAGTTCTTC
D: NA; J: TRBJ2-1; size: many; V: TRBV7-2; CDR3: CASSLDRGRGRTEQFF; DNA: TGTGCCAGCAGCTTAGATCGTGGGAGGGGGCGTACGGAGCAGTTCTTC
D: NA; J: TRBJ1-2; size: NA; V: TRBV14; CDR3: CASSQQGGGGYTF; DNA: TGTGCCAGCAGCCAACAGGGAGGAGGCGGCTACACCTTC
D: TRBD2; J: TRBJ2-5; size: few; V: TRBV29-1; CDR3: CSAAASGGAGVMYF; DNA: TGCAGCGCCGCGGCTAGCGGGGGGGCGGGAGTTATGTACTTC
D: TRBD2; J: TRBJ2-3; size: NA; V: TRBV9; CDR3: CASSTSGTSGFTDTQYF; DNA: TGTGCCAGCAGCACTTCCGGGACTAGCGGTTTCACAGATACGCAGTATTTT
D: NA; J: TRBJ2-2; size: few; V: TRBV9; CDR3: CASSVQTNTGELFF; DNA: TGTGCCAGCAGCGTACAGACGAACACCGGGGAGCTGTTTTTT
D: NA; J: TRBJ2-7; size: NA; V: TRBV20-1; CDR3: CSARPPGAEQYF; DNA: TGCAGTGCTAGGCCTCCTGGGGCCGAGCAGTACTTC
D: NA; J: TRBJ2-3; size: NA; V: TRBV7-6; CDR3: CASSLAGGPTDTQYF; DNA: TGTGCCAGCAGCTTAGCGGGGGGGCCTACAGATACGCAGTATTTT
D: NA; J: TRBJ1-1; size: many; V: TRBV7-9; CDR3: CASSLKPKERGEAFF; DNA: TGTGCCAGCAGCTTAAAGCCCAAGGAAAGGGGGGAAGCTTTCTTT
D: NA; J: TRBJ2-1; size: NA; V: TRBV12-3/TRBV12-4; CDR3: CASSLERYNEQFF; DNA: TGTGCCAGCAGTTTGGAGCGCTACAATGAGCAGTTCTTC
D: NA; J: TRBJ2-2; size: many; V: TRBV12-3/TRBV12-4; CDR3: CARGDSNTGELFF; DNA: TGTGCCAGGGGGGACTCGAACACCGGGGAGCTGTTTTTT
D: TRBD1; J: TRBJ1-5; size: NA; V: TRBV7-2; CDR3: CASSADRVNQPQHF; DNA: TGTGCCAGCAGCGCGGACAGGGTCAATCAGCCCCAGCATTTT
D: NA; J: TRBJ1-1; size: many; V: TRBV5-4; CDR3: CASTAVRGSTEAFF; DNA: TGTGCCAGCACCGCCGTACGGGGGTCCACTGAAGCTTTCTTT
D: NA; J: TRBJ1-2; size: few; V: TRBV6-6; CDR3: CASTQTPGYGYTF; DNA: TGTGCCAGCACTCAGACCCCGGGCTATGGCTACACCTTC
D: TRBD1; J: TRBJ1-1; size: many; V: TRBV5-1; CDR3: CASSFQGEGTEAFF; DNA: TGCGCCAGCAGCTTCCAGGGGGAGGGCACTGAAGCTTTCTTT
D: NA; J: TRBJ1-1; size: few; V: TRBV5-6; CDR3: CASSMTPSGTEAFF; DNA: TGTGCCAGCAGCATGACACCGTCCGGCACTGAAGCTTTCTTT
D: NA; J: TRBJ2-3; size: many; V: TRBV27; CDR3: CASSLFVTGADTQYF; DNA: TGTGCCAGCAGTTTATTTGTTACGGGGGCAGATACGCAGTATTTT
D: NA; J: TRBJ2-5; size: many; V: TRBV5-1; CDR3: CASSLGRIQETQYF; DNA: TGCGCCAGCAGCTTGGGGCGGATCCAAGAGACCCAGTACTTC
D: NA; J: TRBJ2-7; size: few; V: TRBV6-8; CDR3: CAGRISYEQYF; DNA: TGTGCCGGAAGGATATCCTACGAGCAGTACTTC
D: NA; J: TRBJ2-4; size: NA; V: TRBV7-2; CDR3: CASSLYGDIQYF; DNA: TGTGCCAGCAGCTTATACGGGGACATTCAGTACTTC
D: NA; J: TRBJ1-1; size: NA; V: TRBV29-1; CDR3: CSGATTNTEAFF; DNA: TGCAGCGGGGCGACAACTAACACTGAAGCTTTCTTT
D: TRBD2; J: TRBJ2-1; size: NA; V: TRBV28; CDR3: CASKLAGPGAQSEFF; DNA: TGTGCCAGCAAGCTAGCGGGCCCAGGGGCCCAGAGTGAGTTCTTC
D: NA; J: TRBJ2-2; size: many; V: TRBV5-1; CDR3: CASSLGVPGELFF; DNA: TGCGCCAGCAGCTTGGGGGTTCCCGGGGAGCTGTTTTTT
D: NA; J: TRBJ2-7; size: NA; V: TRBV12-3/TRBV12-4; CDR3: CASRSDRYGEQYF; DNA: TGTGCCAGCAGGTCAGACAGGTACGGCGAGCAGTACTTC
D: NA; J: TRBJ2-7; size: few; V: TRBV28; CDR3: CASSFIYEQYF; DNA: TGTGCCAGCAGTTTTATTTACGAGCAGTACTTC
D: TRBD1; J: TRBJ1-6; size: few; V: TRBV12-3/TRBV12-4; CDR3: CASSFRGQASPLHF; DNA: TGTGCCAGCAGCTTCAGGGGGCAGGCCTCACCCCTCCACTTT
D: TRBD2; J: TRBJ2-1; size: many; V: TRBV2; CDR3: CARAGGSYNEQFF; DNA: TGTGCCAGAGCGGGGGGATCCTACAATGAGCAGTTCTTC
D: NA; J: TRBJ1-5; size: many; V: TRBV4-1; CDR3: CASSQVDMGFAGNQPQHF; DNA: TGCGCCAGCAGCCAAGTTGACATGGGGTTCGCGGGCAATCAGCCCCAGCATTTT
D: NA; J: TRBJ1-1; size: NA; V: TRBV14; CDR3: CASSQYEGRTEAFF; DNA: TGTGCCAGCAGCCAATATGAGGGTAGAACTGAAGCTTTCTTT
D: NA; J: TRBJ1-5; size: NA; V: TRBV3-1; CDR3: CASSKGNSQPQHF; DNA: TGTGCCAGCAGCAAGGGGAATAGTCAGCCCCAGCATTTT
D: TRBD2; J: TRBJ2-1; size: NA; V: TRBV3-1; CDR3: CASSQGLASYNEHFF; DNA: TGTGCCAGCAGCCAAGGACTAGCATCCTACAATGAGCACTTCTTC
D: NA; J: TRBJ2-1; size: NA; V: TRBV6-5; CDR3: CASSYSGSLGVNEQFF; DNA: TGTGCCAGCAGTTACTCGGGGTCTTTGGGTGTCAATGAGCAGTTCTTC
D: NA; J: TRBJ2-7; size: many; V: TRBV5-1; CDR3: CASSLESAGTPYEQYF; DNA: TGCGCCAGCAGCTTGGAATCGGCAGGGACCCCCTACGAGCAGTACTTC
D: TRBD2; J: TRBJ2-1; size: NA; V: TRBV7-8; CDR3: CASSPGGTSGRIEQFF; DNA: TGTGCCAGCAGCCCAGGTGGGACTAGCGGGAGGATTGAGCAGTTCTTC
D: TRBD1; J: TRBJ2-3; size: NA; V: TRBV5-1; CDR3: CASSLESGTGVARADTQYF; DNA: TGCGCCAGCAGCTTGGAATCAGGGACAGGGGTCGCTAGGGCAGATACGCAGTATTTT
D: NA; J: TRBJ2-5; size: few; V: TRBV7-2; CDR3: CASSLVKGQETQYF; DNA: TGTGCCAGCAGCTTAGTCAAAGGGCAAGAGACCCAGTACTTC
D: NA; J: TRBJ1-1; size: NA; V: TRBV6-2/TRBV6-3; CDR3: CASSYSRQNEAFF; DNA: TGTGCCAGCAGTTACTCCCGACAGAATGAAGCTTTCTTT
D: TRBD2; J: TRBJ2-3; size: NA; V: TRBV7-2; CDR3: CASSKTSGATGLKDTQYF; DNA: TGTGCCAGCAGCAAAACTAGCGGGGCCACCGGGCTAAAAGATACGCAGTATTTT
D: TRBD1; J: TRBJ2-7; size: few; V: TRBV5-5; CDR3: CASSFGTGNEQYF; DNA: TGTGCCAGCAGCTTCGGGACAGGGAACGAGCAGTACTTC
D: TRBD1; J: TRBJ1-5; size: NA; V: TRBV29-1; CDR3: CSAGQGADQPQHF; DNA: TGCAGCGCGGGACAGGGGGCAGATCAGCCCCAGCATTTT
D: TRBD1; J: TRBJ1-1; size: few; V: TRBV7-9; CDR3: CASSPLTPGQGRRTEAFF; DNA: TGTGCCAGCAGCCCACTTACCCCGGGACAGGGGCGCAGGACTGAAGCTTTCTTT
D: NA; J: TRBJ2-3; size: few; V: TRBV7-8; CDR3: CASSSHRARTQYF; DNA: TGTGCCAGCAGCTCCCACAGGGCCCGGACGCAGTATTTT
D: NA; J: TRBJ1-6; size: NA; V: TRBV2; CDR3: CASSDSQGSPLHF; DNA: TGTGCCAGCAGTGATTCCCAGGGTTCACCCCTCCACTTT
D: TRBD2; J: TRBJ2-3; size: many; V: TRBV7-2; CDR3: CASSLAAGGTDTQYF; DNA: TGTGCCAGCAGCTTAGCAGCGGGGGGCACAGATACGCAGTATTTT
D: TRBD1; J: TRBJ1-5; size: few; V: TRBV6-1; CDR3: CASRTGHSNQPQHF; DNA: TGTGCCAGCAGGACAGGGCATAGCAATCAGCCCCAGCATTTT
D: TRBD1; J: TRBJ1-1; size: NA; V: TRBV29-1; CDR3: CSVGDRGGTEAFF; DNA: TGCAGCGTTGGGGACAGGGGAGGAACTGAAGCTTTCTTT
D: NA; J: TRBJ2-7; size: NA; V: TRBV27; CDR3: CASSSGGRGPYEQYF; DNA: TGTGCCAGCAGTTCAGGGGGGCGGGGCCCCTACGAGCAGTACTTC
D: TRBD1; J: TRBJ2-1; size: many; V: TRBV20-1; CDR3: CSASRDRANEQFF; DNA: TGCAGTGCATCACGGGACAGGGCGAATGAGCAGTTCTTC
D: TRBD1; J: TRBJ2-4; size: few; V: TRBV18; CDR3: CASSPPRGRNIQYF; DNA: TGTGCCAGCTCACCACCCAGGGGGCGAAACATTCAGTACTTC
D: TRBD2; J: TRBJ2-1; size: once; V: TRBV29-1; CDR3: CSVEDRLAGAKEQFF; DNA: TGCAGCGTTGAAGACCGGCTAGCGGGAGCTAAAGAGCAGTTCTTC
D: TRBD2; J: TRBJ2-2; size: many; V: TRBV13; CDR3: CASSLRLAGAPGELFF; DNA: TGTGCCAGCAGCTTAAGGCTAGCGGGAGCCCCTGGGGAGCTGTTTTTT
D: NA; J: TRBJ2-7; size: many; V: TRBV11-2; CDR3: CASSPSESSAFREQYF; DNA: TGTGCCAGCAGCCCAAGCGAGTCTAGCGCGTTTCGCGAGCAGTACTTC
D: NA; J: TRBJ1-3; size: few; V: TRBV5-1; CDR3: CASSRAGDSDRPENTIYF; DNA: TGCGCCAGCAGTCGCGCTGGCGACAGTGACAGGCCGGAAAACACCATATATTTT